One sample yielded the 32 T cell receptor beta chains listed below, sequenced in a study of blood T cell repertoires in COVID-19. Assay used: immunoSEQ multiplex PCR; TCRdb lists only in-frame clones, some missing. Here the sample spans 160,000 or so clones, 75% to 85% being singletons. Sequenced material: PBMCs or T cells enriched from blood (not recorded which). These receptor sequences come from a man aged 50 or older who had recovered from COVID-19.

The V gene is TRBV7-2, the J gene TRBJ2-3, with D perhaps matching TRBD2 (5 bases). The CDR3 is 15 residues long. The ends were cut back, 0 bases at V and 4 bases at J, with 11 bases in the middle. Germline loops: CDR1 SGHTA, CDR2 FQGNSA. CDR3 loop: CASSLALYGADTQYF. The DNA for the CDR3 is TGTGCCAGCAGCTTAGCGCTGTACGGGGCAGATACGCAGTATTTT.

This rearrangement joins TRBV29-1 to TRBJ2-5; 8 bases fit TRBD1. The CDR3 runs to 12 residues. With V trimmed by 4 bases and J by 3 bases, 1 base remained unmatched. Germline CDR1 SQVTM, CDR2 ANQGSEA. CDR3 region: CSVAQGEETQYF. DNA for the CDR3: TGCAGCGTTGCACAGGGGGAAGAGACCCAGTACTTC.

The V call is TRBV19, the J call TRBJ2-1, with D uncertain. Germline V gene lookup returns CDR1 LNHDA and CDR2 SQIVND (reference sequence). The CDR3 is 16 residues long. Trimming removed 1 base from V and 0 bases from J, with 10 bases in between. The CDR3 coding sequence is TGTGCCAGTAGTATAGGCCAGGTCCGCTCCTACAATGAGCAGTTCTTC. This gives the protein CASSIGQVRSYNEQFF.

V is TRBV5-4 and J is TRBJ2-2, with 7 positions matching TRBD2. The CDR3 spans 17 residues. The germline V gene encodes CDR1 SGHNT and CDR2 YYREEE (reference sequence). V gave up 6 bases and J gave up 0 bases; unmatched junction bases: 11. The CDR3 reads CASTHLPSGSNTGELFF. The DNA of the CDR3 is TGTGCCAGCACCCACCTACCTAGCGGCTCGAACACCGGGGAGCTGTTTTTT.

Of note for this clone: Other DNA variants within this sample encode the same CDR3. The V gene is TRBV7-2, the J gene TRBJ2-3, with 7 bases that match TRBD1. This CDR3 is built from 15 residues. The germline CDR1 and CDR2 sequences are SGHTA and FQGNSA. The V gene end was trimmed by 0 bases and the J gene end by 3 bases; junction bases not matched to a gene: 3. CDR3: CASSLASGGTDTQYF. The CDR3 DNA is TGTGCCAGCAGCTTAGCGTCAGGGGGAACAGATACGCAGTATTTT.

V gene TRBV12-3 or TRBV12-4 combines with J gene TRBJ2-7; D unclear. This CDR3 has 12 residues. Trimming left V 2 bases short and J 5 bases short, with 7 bases between. CDR3 bases: TGTGCCAGCAGTTTAACATCGCACGAGCAGTACTTC. It encodes CASSLTSHEQYF.

The rearrangement uses TRBV28 and TRBJ1-2; 7 bases line up with TRBD1. The CDR3 sequence is 14 residues long. Germline trimming cut 2 bases from V and 4 bases from J; bases unmatched to any gene: 4. Per germline, CDR1 MDHEN and CDR2 SYDVKM. The CDR3 DNA sequence: TGTGCCAGCAGTTTAGGACAGGTTACCTATGGCTACACCTTC. As protein: CASSLGQVTYGYTF.

The J gene is TRBJ2-7, the V gene TRBV27, with 10 bases lining up with TRBD1. The CDR3 has 16 residues. The V gene's germline CDR1 is MNHEY and CDR2 SMNVEV (reference sequence). J gave up 6 bases and V 5 bases, and 13 bases lay outside the gene matches. In DNA form, the CDR3 reads TGTGCCAGCAGTCTCAGTGTTTGGACAGGGGGATCCGAGCAGTACTTC. Amino acid sequence: CASSLSVWTGGSEQYF.

The chain recombines TRBV6-4 with TRBJ1-4, with TRBD1 matching 9 bases. Germline V gene lookup returns CDR1 MRHNA and CDR2 SNTAGT. V lost 0 bases to trimming and J lost 8 bases; unmatched junction nucleotides: 4. The CDR3 has 15 residues. CDR3 protein: CASSDSTGGKEKLFF. The CDR3 coding sequence is TGTGCCAGCAGTGACTCGACAGGGGGAAAGGAAAAACTGTTTTTT.

With respect to this clone: At the DNA level, this CDR3 is encoded by other sequences in the same sample as well. V usage is TRBV5-1 and J usage is TRBJ1-2; D is uncertain. Germline CDR1 is SGHRS and CDR2 is YFSETQ. CDR3 size: 14 residues. Trimming left V 0 bases short and J 1 base short, with 7 bases between. CDR3 nucleotide sequence: TGCGCCAGCAGCTTGGCTCCGGGTAACTATGGCTACACCTTC. This encodes CASSLAPGNYGYTF.

At least ten counts were recorded for this clone. The V call is TRBV6-5, the J call TRBJ2-3, with 9 bases lining up with TRBD2. The germline CDR1 and CDR2 sequences are MNHEY and SVGAGI. V gave up 7 bases and J gave up 5 bases; unmatched junction bases: 10. The CDR3 runs 15 residues. The DNA of the CDR3 is TGTGCCAGCACCCAGCGGGGGGCGGAAGTAGATACGCAGTATTTT. Its protein product is CASTQRGAEVDTQYF.

The chain links TRBV27 to TRBJ1-2; 8 positions match TRBD1. Germline CDR1 MNHEY, CDR2 SMNVEV (reference sequence). The CDR3 is 13 residues long. V was clipped by 6 bases and J by 5 bases; unmatched bases: 5. CDR3 region: CASRQQGGYGYTF. CDR3 nucleotides: TGTGCCAGCAGGCAACAGGGGGGGTATGGCTACACCTTC.

V usage is TRBV5-1 and J usage is TRBJ2-7, with D possibly matching TRBD1 (6 bases). There are 16 residues in the CDR3. V was cut by 0 bases and J by 2 bases, with 15 bases left in between. Per germline, CDR1 SGHRS and CDR2 YFSETQ. The CDR3 DNA reads as TGCGCCAGCAGCTTGGGGACCGGGACATCCACCTACGAGCAGTACTTC. Encoded protein: CASSLGTGTSTYEQYF.

V and J are TRBV19 and TRBJ2-3; a weak D match, TRBD2 (6 bases). The CDR3 spans 15 residues. V lost 6 bases to trimming and J lost 0 bases, with 13 bases between them. Germline assignment: CDR1 LNHDA and CDR2 SQIVND (reference sequence). The CDR3 sequence: CASRAPGLSTDTQYF. The CDR3 DNA reads TGTGCCAGTAGGGCTCCGGGACTGAGCACAGATACGCAGTATTTT.

The chain couples TRBV29-1 to TRBJ1-1, with TRBD1 identical over 8 bases. After removal of 6 bases from V and 4 bases from J, the junction contained 4 bases not matched to a gene. The CDR3 runs to 12 residues. Germline-derived CDR1 and CDR2 are SQVTM and ANQGSEA. CDR3 region: CSVGQGGTEAFF. DNA for the CDR3: TGCAGCGTCGGACAGGGAGGCACTGAAGCTTTCTTT. Complete variable domain (other parts from reference TRBV29-1 and TRBJ1-1): SAVISQKPSRDICQRGTSLTIQCQVDSQVTMMFWYRQQPGQSLTLIATANQGSEATYESGFVIDKFPISRPNLTFSTLTVSNMSPEDSSIYLCSVGQGGTEAFFGQGTRLTVV.

The rearrangement uses TRBV10-3 and TRBJ2-1; D is undetermined. Trimming left V 3 bases short and J 6 bases short, with 9 bases between. Germline CDR1 reads ENHRY; CDR2 reads SYGVKD. This CDR3 contains 13 residues. The CDR3 coding sequence is TGTGCCATCAGTGAACGAGGCCTCAATGAGCAGTTCTTC. Its translation: CAISERGLNEQFF.

A word on this clone: Other nucleotide sequences from this sample produce the same CDR3. The J gene is TRBJ2-2, the V gene TRBV7-6; D is possibly TRBD1 (6 bases). The CDR3 has 14 amino acids. Looked up from germline, CDR1 is SGHVS and CDR2 is FNYEAQ. The V and J ends lost 3 bases and 2 bases respectively, with 7 bases between them. The CDR3 DNA is TGTGCCAGCAGCTTGGGACAAAACACCGGGGAGCTGTTTTTT. Translated: CASSLGQNTGELFF.

This chain uses TRBV5-1 with TRBJ2-1, with 10 nucleotides matching TRBD2. Germline V gene data show CDR1 as SGHRS and CDR2 as YFSETQ. Trimming removed 4 bases from V and 1 base from J; junction bases left unmatched: 5. The CDR3 has 16 amino acids. The CDR3 region has the DNA TGCGCCAGCAGCGGAACTAGCGGGGTTTCCTACAATGAGCAGTTCTTC. Encoded protein: CASSGTSGVSYNEQFF.

The gene calls are TRBV27 and TRBJ2-3; TRBD2 matches at 12 bases. Trimming at V came to 2 bases and at J to 4 bases, leaving 10 bases not matched to a gene. The CDR3 loop spans 18 amino acids. Germline V lookup: CDR1 MNHEY, CDR2 SMNVEV (reference sequence). CDR3 DNA sequence: TGTGCCAGCAGTTTAAACGGGCTAGCGGGGGGGTCGGCAGATACGCAGTATTTT. Protein: CASSLNGLAGGSADTQYF.

The J gene is TRBJ1-1, the V gene TRBV29-1; 8 nucleotides match TRBD1. This CDR3 spans 13 amino acids. V gave up 7 bases and J gave up 4 bases; unmatched junction bases: 8. The germline CDR1 and CDR2 sequences are SQVTM and ANQGSEA. The CDR3 sequence is CSDGQGGITEAFF. Here the CDR3 DNA reads TGCAGCGATGGACAGGGAGGGATCACTGAAGCTTTCTTT.

This clone was detected only a few times. The chain couples TRBV28 to TRBJ1-6; D unclear. Germline assignment: CDR1 MDHEN and CDR2 SYDVKM. The CDR3 runs to 15 residues. V was trimmed by 2 bases and J by 6 bases, leaving 11 bases between them. The CDR3, as DNA: TGTGCCAGCAGTTTAAATGTTGGGCGTAATTCACCCCTCCACTTT. Residues: CASSLNVGRNSPLHF.

This clone occurred once. Within the sample, other DNA sequences also encode this same CDR3. The chain employs TRBV5-1 and TRBJ2-1; 7 bases fit TRBD1. J lost 4 bases, V lost 0 bases, and 4 bases had no gene match. The CDR3 is 15 amino acids. Germline assignment: CDR1 SGHRS and CDR2 YFSETQ. CDR3 DNA sequence: TGCGCCAGCAGCTTGGGAGGGGGCGCGTACAATGAGCAGTTCTTC. This sequence encodes CASSLGGGAYNEQFF.

V gene TRBV6-5 combines with J gene TRBJ2-5; TRBD1 is a possible D gene (6 bases). The CDR3 runs 16 residues. The germline V gene encodes CDR1 MNHEY and CDR2 SVGAGI. Trimming pared 0 bases from V and 2 bases from J, leaving 13 bases between. The CDR3 region is CASSYSGTTIQETQYF. CDR3 sequence (DNA): TGTGCCAGCAGTTACTCCGGGACAACCATTCAAGAGACCCAGTACTTC.

The rearrangement joins TRBV19 to TRBJ1-2; tentatively, D is TRBD1 (6 bases). Germline assignment: CDR1 LNHDA and CDR2 SQIVND (reference sequence). Trimming took 3 bases from V and 7 from J, leaving 15 bases between them. The CDR3 runs to 14 residues. The CDR3 loop is CASSIDATGVGYTF. In DNA form, the CDR3 reads TGTGCCAGTAGTATTGATGCGACAGGAGTTGGCTACACCTTC.

This clone has a single count. J is TRBJ1-5 and V is TRBV7-2; 12 nucleotides line up with TRBD1. V lost 1 base to trimming and J lost 3 bases; unmatched junction nucleotides: 1. The CDR3 sequence is 16 residues long. In germline, CDR1 is SGHTA, CDR2 FQGNSA. CDR3 in DNA: TGTGCCAGCAGCTTAGGGGGACAGGGGGCCAATCAGCCCCAGCATTTT. Its protein is CASSLGGQGANQPQHF.

This rearrangement joins TRBV18 to TRBJ2-3, with 8 bases identical to TRBD2. The length of the CDR3 is 15 residues. J gave up 2 bases and V 0 bases, and 1 base lay outside the gene matches. Germline V gives CDR1 KGHSH, CDR2 LQKENI. CDR3 sequence: CASSPPSGATDTQYF. Here the CDR3 DNA reads TGTGCCAGCTCACCACCTAGCGGGGCCACAGATACGCAGTATTTT.

V and J are TRBV4-1 and TRBJ1-1, with TRBD1 matching 10 bases. CDR1 MGHRA and CDR2 YSYEKL come from the germline V gene. V was pared by 4 bases and J by 0 bases, with 14 bases of the junction left unmatched. The CDR3 contains 19 residues. The CDR3 DNA sequence: TGCGCCAGCAGCCGAGGGACAGGGGCCGCAACTTCCATGAACACTGAAGCTTTCTTT. Translating it yields CASSRGTGAATSMNTEAFF.

This rearrangement joins TRBV7-2 to TRBJ1-6; the match to TRBD1 covers 11 bases. The CDR3 has 16 amino acids. With 5 bases clipped from V and 7 bases from J, the junction kept 7 bases outside the gene matches. Germline V gene data show CDR1 as SGHTA and CDR2 as FQGNSA. The CDR3 DNA follows: TGTGCCAGCAGCCAAAGCGGGACAGGGGGGAATTCACCCCTCCACTTT. Amino acid sequence: CASSQSGTGGNSPLHF.

V is TRBV18 and J is TRBJ1-2; D might be TRBD1 (5 bases). The CDR3 contains 14 residues. Trimming shortened V by 0 bases and J by 5 bases, and 10 bases separated the two germline ends. Germline-derived CDR1 and CDR2 are KGHSH and LQKENI. DNA of the CDR3: TGTGCCAGCTCACCACCGGAAGCAGGGTATGGCTACACCTTC. Translating gives CASSPPEAGYGYTF.

This chain links TRBV6-5 with TRBJ2-7; TRBD1 matches 9 bases. Per germline, CDR1 MNHEY and CDR2 SVGAGI. There are 15 residues in the CDR3. The V and J ends lost 6 bases and 2 bases, in that order; junction bases with no gene match: 8. CDR3 region: CASSPQDRGPYEQYF. CDR3 nucleotide sequence: TGTGCCAGCAGCCCCCAGGACAGGGGCCCCTACGAGCAGTACTTC.

This clone occurred a few times. The chain is built from TRBV5-4 and TRBJ1-4, with a weak D call TRBD1 (6 bases). This CDR3 spans 14 amino acids. V shed 3 bases and J shed 8 bases, with 14 bases lying between them. In germline, CDR1 is SGHNT, CDR2 YYREEE (reference sequence). The CDR3 spells CASSSAGAREKLFF. The CDR3 DNA sequence: TGTGCCAGCAGCTCTGCGGGGGCGAGGGAAAAACTGTTTTTT.

This clone has only one observation. The V and J genes are TRBV4-1 and TRBJ1-3; unclear D gene. V lost 0 bases and J lost 0, with 12 bases in between. The germline gives CDR1 MGHRA, CDR2 YSYEKL. This CDR3 is 17 amino acids long. CDR3 DNA: TGCGCCAGCAGCCAAGAGCAGGTCCCAATCTCTGGAAACACCATATATTTT. Its protein product is CASSQEQVPISGNTIYF.